This is a list of T cell receptor beta chains from one sample in a study of T cell responses to AZD1222 COVID-19 vaccine. Repertoires were generated with immunoSEQ multiplex PCR, while TCRdb's copy carries only in-frame clones and drops some. The sample holds 100,000 to 150,000 clones; roughly 90% are singletons and the top ten take 0.85% to 1.3%. Sample: peripheral blood, taken 28 days after the second AZD1222 dose. These receptors all stem from an adult who received the AZD1222 COVID-19 vaccine. CDR3s include the opening cysteine and the closing phenylalanine or tryptophan. D genes are given only for firm matches. Clone size appears in some rows only: once, few, many, or a class for an expanded clone.

few | NA | TRBJ2-5 | TRBV6-5 | CASSYDRQETQYF | TGTGCCAGCAGTTACGACAGGCAAGAGACCCAGTACTTC
NA | NA | TRBJ2-7 | TRBV27 | CASSSTVGSYEQYF | TGTGCCAGCAGTTCAACCGTGGGGTCCTACGAGCAGTACTTC
NA | TRBD1 | TRBJ2-2 | TRBV24-1 | CATSDYGFGRGSAGELFF | TGTGCCACCAGTGATTATGGTTTCGGCAGGGGGAGCGCCGGGGAGCTGTTTTTT
once | TRBD1 | TRBJ1-2 | TRBV7-3 | CASSSSDRDYTF | TGTGCCAGCAGCTCCTCCGACAGGGACTACACCTTC
once | TRBD1 | TRBJ1-4 | TRBV2 | CASRTGGSNEKLFF | TGTGCCAGCAGGACAGGGGGGTCTAATGAAAAACTGTTTTTT
NA | NA | TRBJ1-4 | TRBV11-2 | CASSFVFGPNEKLFF | TGTGCCAGCAGCTTTGTGTTTGGACCTAATGAAAAACTGTTTTTT
NA | TRBD2 | TRBJ2-3 | TRBV7-3 | CASSRAWAGGSDTQYF | TGTGCCAGCAGCCGCGCCTGGGCGGGGGGTTCAGATACGCAGTATTTT
NA | NA | TRBJ2-7 | TRBV3-1/TRBV3-2 | CASSQVQSGQSF | TGTGCCAGCAGCCAAGTACAATCGGGACAAAGCTTC
NA | NA | TRBJ2-3 | TRBV7-9 | CASSPQVAADTQYF | TGTGCCAGCAGCCCACAGGTTGCGGCAGATACGCAGTATTTT
NA | NA | TRBJ1-3 | TRBV9 | CASSASGTGNTIYF | TGTGCCAGCAGCGCCTCAGGGACTGGAAACACCATATATTTT
NA | TRBD1 | TRBJ1-5 | TRBV3-1/TRBV3-2 | CASSHRTGDQPQHF | TGTGCCAGCAGCCACCGGACAGGGGATCAGCCCCAGCATTTT
once | NA | TRBJ1-2 | TRBV7-2 | CASSFSAGANYGYTF | TGTGCCAGCAGCTTTTCGGCAGGCGCTAACTATGGCTACACCTTC
NA | TRBD1 | TRBJ1-6 | TRBV9 | CASSVGTLGTGSNSPLHF | TGTGCCAGCAGCGTTGGTACTCTTGGGACAGGGTCAAATTCACCCCTCCACTTT